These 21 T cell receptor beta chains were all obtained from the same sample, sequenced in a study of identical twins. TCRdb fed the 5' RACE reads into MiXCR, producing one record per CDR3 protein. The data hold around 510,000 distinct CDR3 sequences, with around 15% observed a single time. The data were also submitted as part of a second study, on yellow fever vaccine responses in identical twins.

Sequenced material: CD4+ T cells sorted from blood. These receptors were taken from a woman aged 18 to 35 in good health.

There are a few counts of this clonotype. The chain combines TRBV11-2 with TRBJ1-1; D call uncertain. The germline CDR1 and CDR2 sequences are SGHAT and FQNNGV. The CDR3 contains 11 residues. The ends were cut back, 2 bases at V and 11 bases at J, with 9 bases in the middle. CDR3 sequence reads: CASSLSKGAFF. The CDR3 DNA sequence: TGTGCCAGCAGCTTATCGAAAGGGGCTTTCTTT.

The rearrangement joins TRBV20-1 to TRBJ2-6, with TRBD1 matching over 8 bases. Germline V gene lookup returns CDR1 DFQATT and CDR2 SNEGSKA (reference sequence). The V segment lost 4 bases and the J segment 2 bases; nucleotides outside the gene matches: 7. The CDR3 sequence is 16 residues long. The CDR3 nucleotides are TGCAGTGCTACGCCGGACAGGGACGCTGGGGCCAACGTCCTGACTTTC. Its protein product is CSATPDRDAGANVLTF.

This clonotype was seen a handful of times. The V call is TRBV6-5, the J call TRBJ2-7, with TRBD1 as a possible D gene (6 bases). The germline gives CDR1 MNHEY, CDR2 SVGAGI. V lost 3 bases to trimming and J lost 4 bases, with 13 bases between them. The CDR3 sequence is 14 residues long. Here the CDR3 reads CASSYLGQMYEQYF. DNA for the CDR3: TGTGCCAGCAGTTATCTTGGACAGATGTACGAGCAGTACTTC.

CDR3 coding DNA: TGTGCCAGCAGCTTAGGGGCAGGGGGTTCAGGCTACACCTTC. This sequence encodes CASSLGAGGSGYTF. The chain joins TRBV11-2 to TRBJ1-2; 7 bases agree with TRBD1. CDR3 length: 14 amino acids. With 1 base clipped from V and 8 bases from J, the junction kept 7 bases outside the gene matches. The V gene's germline CDR1 is SGHAT and CDR2 FQNNGV.

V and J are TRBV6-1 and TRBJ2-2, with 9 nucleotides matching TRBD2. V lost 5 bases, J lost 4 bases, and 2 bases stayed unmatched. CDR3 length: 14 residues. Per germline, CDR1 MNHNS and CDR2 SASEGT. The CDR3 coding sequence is TGTGCCAGCAGTCGCGGGGGGGGCACCGGGGAGCTGTTTTTT. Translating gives CASSRGGGTGELFF.

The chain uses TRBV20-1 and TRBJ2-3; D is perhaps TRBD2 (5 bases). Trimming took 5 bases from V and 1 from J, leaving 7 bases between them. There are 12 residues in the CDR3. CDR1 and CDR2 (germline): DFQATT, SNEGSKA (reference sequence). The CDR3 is CSAQRGTDTQYF. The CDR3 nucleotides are TGCAGTGCTCAGAGGGGCACAGATACGCAGTATTTT.

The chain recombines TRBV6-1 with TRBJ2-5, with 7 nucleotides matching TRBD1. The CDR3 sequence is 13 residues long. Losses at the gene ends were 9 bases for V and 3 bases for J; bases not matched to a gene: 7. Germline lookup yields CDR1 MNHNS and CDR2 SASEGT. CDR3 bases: TGTGCCAGGCCGTACAGGGGAAAAGAGACCCAGTACTTC. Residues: CARPYRGKETQYF.

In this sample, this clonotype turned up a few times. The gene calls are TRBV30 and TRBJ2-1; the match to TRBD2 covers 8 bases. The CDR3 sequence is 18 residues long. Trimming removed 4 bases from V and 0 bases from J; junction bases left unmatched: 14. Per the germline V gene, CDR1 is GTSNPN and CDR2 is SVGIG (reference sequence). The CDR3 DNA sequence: TGTGCCTGGACCCCTAGAAGCGGGGGCCTCCACTCCTACAATGAGCAGTTCTTC. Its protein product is CAWTPRSGGLHSYNEQFF.

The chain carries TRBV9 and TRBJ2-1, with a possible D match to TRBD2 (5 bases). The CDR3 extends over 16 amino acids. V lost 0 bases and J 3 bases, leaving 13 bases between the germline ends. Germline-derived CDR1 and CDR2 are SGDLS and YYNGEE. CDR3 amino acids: CASSVGLRVNYNEQFF. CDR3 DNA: TGTGCCAGCAGCGTAGGATTGCGGGTTAACTACAATGAGCAGTTCTTC.

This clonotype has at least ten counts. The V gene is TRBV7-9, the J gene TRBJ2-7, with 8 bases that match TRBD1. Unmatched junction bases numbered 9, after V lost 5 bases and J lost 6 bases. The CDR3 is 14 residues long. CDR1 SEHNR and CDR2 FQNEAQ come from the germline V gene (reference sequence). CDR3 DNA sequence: TGTGCCAGCAGCCCAGACAGGGGTTTTGTCGAGCAGTACTTC. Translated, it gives CASSPDRGFVEQYF.

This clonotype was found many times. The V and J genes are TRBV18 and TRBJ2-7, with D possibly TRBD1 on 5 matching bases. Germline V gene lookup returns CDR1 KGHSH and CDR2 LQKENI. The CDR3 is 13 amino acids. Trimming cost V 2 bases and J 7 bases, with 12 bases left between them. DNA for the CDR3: TGTGCCAGCTCACCAGGGCAGGGTCGGGAGCAGTACTTC. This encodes CASSPGQGREQYF. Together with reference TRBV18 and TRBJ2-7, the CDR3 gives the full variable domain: NAGVMQNPRHLVRRRGQEARLRCSPMKGHSHVYWYRQLPEEGLKFMVYLQKENIIDESGMPKERFSAEFPKEGPSILRIQQVVRGDSAAYFCASSPGQGREQYFGPGTRLTVT.

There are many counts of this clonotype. As DNA, the CDR3 is TGTGCCAGCAGCTCACAGCCACGCTTAGGAACCCAACGGGAGCAGTATTTT. Encoded protein: CASSSQPRLGTQREQYF. The J gene is TRBJ2-3, the V gene TRBV7-2; D might be TRBD2 (5 bases). Germline loops: CDR1 SGHTA, CDR2 FQGNSA. The CDR3 totals 17 residues. Trimming shortened V by 4 bases and J by 11 bases, and 28 bases separated the two germline ends.

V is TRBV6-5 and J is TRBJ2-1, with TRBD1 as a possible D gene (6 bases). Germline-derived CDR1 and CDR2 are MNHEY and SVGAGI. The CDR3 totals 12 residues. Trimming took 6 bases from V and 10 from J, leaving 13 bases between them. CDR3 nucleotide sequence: TGTGCCAGCAGCTTACAGGGCTGGGAGCAGTTCTTC. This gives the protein CASSLQGWEQFF.

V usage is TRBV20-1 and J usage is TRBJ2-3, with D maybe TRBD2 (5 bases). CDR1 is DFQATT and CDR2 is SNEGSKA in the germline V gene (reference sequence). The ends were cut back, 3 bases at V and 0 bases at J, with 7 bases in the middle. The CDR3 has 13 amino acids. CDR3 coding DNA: TGCAGTGCTAGTCGGGGAAGCACAGATACGCAGTATTTT. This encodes CSASRGSTDTQYF.

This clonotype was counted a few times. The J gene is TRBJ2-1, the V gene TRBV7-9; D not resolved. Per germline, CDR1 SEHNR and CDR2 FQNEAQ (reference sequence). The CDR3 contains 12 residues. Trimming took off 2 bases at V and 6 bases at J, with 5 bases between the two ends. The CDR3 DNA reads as TGTGCCAGCAGCTTACGAAGCAATGAGCAGTTCTTC. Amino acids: CASSLRSNEQFF.

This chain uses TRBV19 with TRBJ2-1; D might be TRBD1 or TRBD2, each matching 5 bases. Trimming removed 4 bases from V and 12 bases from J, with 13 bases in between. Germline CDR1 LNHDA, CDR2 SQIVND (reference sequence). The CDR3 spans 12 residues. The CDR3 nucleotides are TGTGCCAGTAGTACGGGACGTTTGCGGCAGTTCTTC. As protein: CASSTGRLRQFF.

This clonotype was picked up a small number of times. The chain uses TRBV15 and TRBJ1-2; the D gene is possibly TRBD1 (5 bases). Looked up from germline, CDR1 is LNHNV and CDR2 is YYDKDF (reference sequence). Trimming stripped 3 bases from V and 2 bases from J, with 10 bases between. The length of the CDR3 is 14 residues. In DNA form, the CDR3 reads TGTGCCACCAGCAGTCGGGGCGCCAACTATGGCTACACCTTC. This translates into CATSSRGANYGYTF.

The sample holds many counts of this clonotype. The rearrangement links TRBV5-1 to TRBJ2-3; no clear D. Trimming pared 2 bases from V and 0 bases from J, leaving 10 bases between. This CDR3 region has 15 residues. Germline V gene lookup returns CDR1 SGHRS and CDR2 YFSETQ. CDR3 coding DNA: TGCGCCAGCAGCTTCGACACCCGGAGCACAGATACGCAGTATTTT. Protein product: CASSFDTRSTDTQYF.

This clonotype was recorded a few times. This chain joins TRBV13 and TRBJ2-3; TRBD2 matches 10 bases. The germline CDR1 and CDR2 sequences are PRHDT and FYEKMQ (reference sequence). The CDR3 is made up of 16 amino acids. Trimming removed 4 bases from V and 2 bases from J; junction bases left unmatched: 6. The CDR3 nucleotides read TGTGCCAGCAGCTCCCTAGCGGGGGAGCCCACAGATACGCAGTATTTT. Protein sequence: CASSSLAGEPTDTQYF.

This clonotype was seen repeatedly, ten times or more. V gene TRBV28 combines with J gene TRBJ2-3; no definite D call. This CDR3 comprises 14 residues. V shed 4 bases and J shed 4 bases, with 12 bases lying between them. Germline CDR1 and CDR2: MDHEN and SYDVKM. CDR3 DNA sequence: TGTGCCAGCAGTTGGTCCCTTAAGCCAGATACGCAGTATTTT. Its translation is CASSWSLKPDTQYF.

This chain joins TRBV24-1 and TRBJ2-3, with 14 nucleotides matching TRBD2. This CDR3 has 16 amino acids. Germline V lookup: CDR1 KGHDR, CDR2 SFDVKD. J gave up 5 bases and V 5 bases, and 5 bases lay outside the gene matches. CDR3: CATSAGTSGRVDTQYF. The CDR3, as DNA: TGTGCCACCAGTGCGGGGACTAGCGGGAGAGTAGATACGCAGTATTTT.